This TCR beta chain was observed in a study of blood T cell repertoires in COVID-19. The overall study: Sites in the United States, Italy and Spain provided acute and convalescent COVID-19 samples. Sample material is recorded as cDNA or gDNA derived from T cells, B-cell-depleted T cells, or PBMCs.

After removal of 1 base from V and 6 bases from J, the junction contained 4 bases not matched to a gene. This CDR3 region has 15 residues. Germline CDR1 is SGHRS and CDR2 is YFSETQ. Per the study methods: By means of reference gene primer amplification, nucleated cell counts were estimated. The protocol was immunoSEQ multiplex PCR, while the TCRdb copy is restricted to in-frame clones and leaves out a portion. D and trimming were read from the DNA, whereas the V and J calls and clone size are those reported in that table. The table lists around 200,000 clones, around four fifths of them singletons. The gene calls are TRBV5-1 and TRBJ1-2; 12 bases align to TRBD1. This clonotype was obtained from a woman aged 45-60 years with acute or convalescent COVID-19. Sequencing input: peripheral blood. The CDR3 is CASSLRDRGRDGYTF. DNA of the CDR3: TGCGCCAGCAGCTTGAGGGACAGGGGGCGGGATGGCTACACCTTC.